This T cell receptor (beta chain) originates from a study of T cells in Graves' hyperthyroidism and ophthalmopathy. Authors of the study amplified TCR beta CDR3 regions from RNA transcripts. In the first-round RT-PCR of the TCR CDR3, the HTBI primer set was used. TCRdb re-analysed the multiplex PCR reads in MiXCR, keeping a single row per CDR3 protein. The table records over 300,000 distinct CDR3 sequences, roughly 15% of them present only once. Study-wide points: Using 13 V-J features, a model discriminated ophthalmopathy from stable hyperthyroidism. Model output signaled ophthalmopathy a median 6.5 months ahead of onset. Blood also carried most thyroid clonotypes expanded above 0.001.

The CDR3 consists of 13 residues. From germline, CDR1 is SGHNT and CDR2 YYREEE (reference sequence). About this clonotype itself: Its specificity is not known. At one end, the junction sequence differs from germline, possibly due to a read error.

The TCR comes from a woman aged 40 to 50 with Graves' ophthalmopathy. Input material: blood. The chain is built from TRBV5-4 and TRBJ2-1; D is ambiguous. The CDR3 here is CASSADPHNGQFF. Written as DNA, the CDR3 is TGTGCCAGCAGCGCCGACCCCCACAATGGGCAGTTCTTC.